This T cell receptor beta chain is drawn from a study of CD8+CD57+ T cells in acquired aplastic anemia. Study background: Each DNA sample taken from sorted CD4+ and CD8+ cells came to around 2.9 ug on average. Study results and limitations: A significant difference in CD8+ Simpson's diversity between patients and controls was not found. Patients and controls shared under 35 CD8+ CDR3 sequences, which appeared highly expressed in patients and within their immunodominant clones.

Genomic DNA was employed as the template in profiling TCR beta VDJ and CDR3. One entry per CDR3 protein, called by TCRdb with MiXCR from the reads. This sample yields 100,000 to 150,000 distinct CDR3 sequences, of which 48% are seen a single time; 2% to 3% belongs to the top ten. The V gene lost 7 bases and the J gene lost 5 bases, with 17 bases spanning the gap. The CDR3 is 14 residues long. The V gene's germline CDR1 is MNHEY and CDR2 SVGEGT. This clonotype was detected ten times or more. The antigen is not known. This sequence was found in a human donor in good health, serving as a control. The J gene is TRBJ1-1, the V gene TRBV6-2 or TRBV6-3; D is perhaps TRBD1 (5 bases). Source material: sorted CD4+, CD8+, or CD8+CD57+ T cells (not recorded which) from PBMCs. CDR3 in amino acids: CASNLRGLKTEAFF. In DNA, the CDR3 is TGTGCCAGCAACCTTCGGGGCCTTAAGACTGAAGCTTTCTTT.